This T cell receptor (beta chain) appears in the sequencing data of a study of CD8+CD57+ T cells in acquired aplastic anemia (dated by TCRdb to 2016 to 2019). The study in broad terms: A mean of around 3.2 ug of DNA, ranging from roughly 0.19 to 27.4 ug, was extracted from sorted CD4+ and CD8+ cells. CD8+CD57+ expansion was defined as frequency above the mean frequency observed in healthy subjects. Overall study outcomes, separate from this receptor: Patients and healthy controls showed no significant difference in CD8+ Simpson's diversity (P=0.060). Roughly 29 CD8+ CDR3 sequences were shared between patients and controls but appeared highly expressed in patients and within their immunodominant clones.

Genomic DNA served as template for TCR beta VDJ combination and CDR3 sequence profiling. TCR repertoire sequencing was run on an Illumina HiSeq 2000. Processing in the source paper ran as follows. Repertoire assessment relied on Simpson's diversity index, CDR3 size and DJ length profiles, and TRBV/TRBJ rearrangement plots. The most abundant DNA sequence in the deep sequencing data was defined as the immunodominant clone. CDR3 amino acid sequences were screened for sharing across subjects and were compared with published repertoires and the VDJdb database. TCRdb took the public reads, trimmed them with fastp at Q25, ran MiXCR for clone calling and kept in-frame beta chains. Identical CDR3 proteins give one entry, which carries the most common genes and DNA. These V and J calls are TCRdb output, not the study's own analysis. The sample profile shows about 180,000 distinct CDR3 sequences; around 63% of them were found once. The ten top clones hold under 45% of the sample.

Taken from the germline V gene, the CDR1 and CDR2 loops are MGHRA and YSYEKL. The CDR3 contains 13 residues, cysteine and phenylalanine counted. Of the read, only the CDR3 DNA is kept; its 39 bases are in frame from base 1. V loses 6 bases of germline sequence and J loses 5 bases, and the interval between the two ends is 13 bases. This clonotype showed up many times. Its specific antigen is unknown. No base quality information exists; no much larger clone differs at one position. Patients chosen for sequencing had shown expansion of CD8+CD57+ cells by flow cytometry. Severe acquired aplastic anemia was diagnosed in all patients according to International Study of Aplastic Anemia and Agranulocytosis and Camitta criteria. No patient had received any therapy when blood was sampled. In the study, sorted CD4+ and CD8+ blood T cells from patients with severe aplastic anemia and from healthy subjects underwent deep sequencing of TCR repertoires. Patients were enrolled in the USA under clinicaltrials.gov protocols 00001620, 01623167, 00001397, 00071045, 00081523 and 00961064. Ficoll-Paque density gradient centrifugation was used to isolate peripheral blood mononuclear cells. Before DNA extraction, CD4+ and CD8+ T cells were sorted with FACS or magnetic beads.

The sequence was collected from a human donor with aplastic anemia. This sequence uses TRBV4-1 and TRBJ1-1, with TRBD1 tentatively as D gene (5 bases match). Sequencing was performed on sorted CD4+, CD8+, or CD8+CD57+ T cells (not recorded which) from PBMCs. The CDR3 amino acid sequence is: CASSEGFGTEAFF. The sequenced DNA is TGCGCCAGCAGTGAGGGGTTCGGGACTGAAGCTTTCTTT.